The sample holds many counts of the clone carrying this TCR beta chain. Antigen: not known. This specimen comes from a study of shared clonotypes between healthy human individuals. Samples underwent the assay at deep level. Evenly divided among several immunoSEQ plates was the genomic DNA of each subset. Unsorted PBMC DNA went through sequencing on ten immunoSEQ deep assay plates. Libraries were prepared by immunoSEQ multiplex PCR; TCRdb keeps only in-frame clonotypes and omits some of them. The sample includes about 480,000 clones, 79% seen only once; the top ten take over 10%. Study outcomes and limitations: Clonotype sharing among donors was thought likely to change with sequencing depth.

Per the germline V gene, CDR1 is SNHLY and CDR2 is FYNNEI. Trimming cost V 5 bases and J 6 bases; bases outside gene matches: 4. CDR3 length equals 13 residues. Material for sequencing was PBMCs. The V gene is TRBV2, the J gene TRBJ2-7, with 10 positions matching TRBD1. The sequence derives from a middle-aged woman in good health. Some clones in this sample may be carry-over from other donors' samples. CDR3 nucleotides: TGTGCCAGCAGTCGGGACAGGGGCGGCGAGCAGTACTTC. It yields the protein CASSRDRGGEQYF.